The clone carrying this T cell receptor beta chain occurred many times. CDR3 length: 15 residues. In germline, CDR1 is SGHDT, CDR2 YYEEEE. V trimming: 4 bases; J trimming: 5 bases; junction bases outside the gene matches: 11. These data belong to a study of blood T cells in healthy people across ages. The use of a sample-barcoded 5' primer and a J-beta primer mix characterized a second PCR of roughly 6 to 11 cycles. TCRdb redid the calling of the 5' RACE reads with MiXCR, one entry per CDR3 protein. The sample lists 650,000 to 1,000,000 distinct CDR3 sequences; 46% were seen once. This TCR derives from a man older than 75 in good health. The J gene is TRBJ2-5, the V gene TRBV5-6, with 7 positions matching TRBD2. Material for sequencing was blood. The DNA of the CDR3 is TGTGCCAGCAGCCCTGTGACTAGCAGTCGGGAGACCCAGTACTTC. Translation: CASSPVTSSRETQYF.